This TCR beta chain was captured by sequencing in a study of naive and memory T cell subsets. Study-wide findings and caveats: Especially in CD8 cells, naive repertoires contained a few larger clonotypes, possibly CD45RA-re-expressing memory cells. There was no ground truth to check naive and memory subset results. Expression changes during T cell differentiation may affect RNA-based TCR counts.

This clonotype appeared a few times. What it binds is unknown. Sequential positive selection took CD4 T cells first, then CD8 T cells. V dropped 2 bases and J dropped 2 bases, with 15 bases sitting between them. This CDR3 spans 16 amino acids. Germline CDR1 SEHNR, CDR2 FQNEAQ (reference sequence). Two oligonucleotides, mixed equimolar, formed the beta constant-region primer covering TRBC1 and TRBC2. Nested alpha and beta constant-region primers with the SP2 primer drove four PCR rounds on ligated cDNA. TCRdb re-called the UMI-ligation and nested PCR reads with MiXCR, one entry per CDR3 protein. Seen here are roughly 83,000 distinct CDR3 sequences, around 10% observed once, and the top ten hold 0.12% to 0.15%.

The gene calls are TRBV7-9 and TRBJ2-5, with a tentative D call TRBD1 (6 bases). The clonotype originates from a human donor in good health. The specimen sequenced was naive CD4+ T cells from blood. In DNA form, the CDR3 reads TGTGCCAGCAGCTTATCCCCTCTGGACAGACAAGAGACCCAGTACTTC. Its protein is CASSLSPLDRQETQYF.